This is a list of T cell receptor beta chains from one sample in a study of blood T cells in healthy people across ages. TCRdb fed the 5' RACE reads into MiXCR, producing one record per CDR3 protein. The sample comprises about 640,000 distinct CDR3 sequences, 58% of which are singletons, and approximately 37% rests with the top ten. Sequencing used blood. The origin of the receptors is a man aged 60 to 69 in good health. CDR3s include the opening cysteine and the closing phenylalanine or tryptophan. D genes are given only for firm matches. Size is stated for part of the rows, as once, few or many counts, or as a class when the clone is expanded.

size	V	D	J	DNA	CDR3
once	TRBV28	.	TRBJ1-2	TGTGCCAGCACTCAAGGGCACCTGCCTGGCTACACCTTC	CASTQGHLPGYTF
once	TRBV4-1	.	TRBJ1-1	TGCGCCAGCACCTTGAGGGCAGGGCCGACTGAAGCTTTCTTT	CASTLRAGPTEAFF
few	TRBV6-2/TRBV6-3	.	TRBJ1-1	TGTGCCAGCAGCCGAACAAAAATGAACACTGAAGCTTTCTTT	CASSRTKMNTEAFF
.	TRBV6-1	TRBD1	TRBJ2-1	TGTGCCAGCAGTGAATCCTTAAGACAGGGTCATGTCAATGAGCAGTTCTTC	CASSESLRQGHVNEQFF
few	TRBV5-1	TRBD2	TRBJ2-5	TGCGCCAGCAGCTTGGAGAGCGGGGCGGGCGGAGAGACCCAGTACTTC	CASSLESGAGGETQYF
.	TRBV14	TRBD1	TRBJ2-5	TGTGCCAGCAGCCAAGGGGACAGGGGGTCCCCCCAGTACTTC	CASSQGDRGSPQYF
.	TRBV7-2	TRBD2	TRBJ2-7	TGTGCCAGCAGCTTAACTTCTTCCTCGGCTAGCGGATCCTACGAGCAGTACTTC	CASSLTSSSASGSYEQYF
.	TRBV11-2	TRBD1	TRBJ1-1	TGTGCCAGCAGCTATATTTACAGGGGAGACACTGAAGCTTTCTTT	CASSYIYRGDTEAFF
.	TRBV7-2	.	TRBJ1-2	TGTACCAGCAGCTTAACAGAGACACTGTATGGCTACACCTTC	CTSSLTETLYGYTF
.	TRBV28	TRBD1	TRBJ2-5	TGTGCCAGCAGAAGCCCACAGGGGGCATGGGAGACCCAGTACTTC	CASRSPQGAWETQYF
once	TRBV12-3/TRBV12-4	.	TRBJ2-4	TGTGCCAGCACCCTAGACAGGTCGAGCATTCAGTACTTC	CASTLDRSSIQYF
.	TRBV4-1	TRBD2	TRBJ2-1	TGCGCCAGCAGCCAAGAGACTAGCGGGAACTACAATGAGCAGTTCTTC	CASSQETSGNYNEQFF
few	TRBV11-2	TRBD1	TRBJ2-5	TGTGCCAGCAGCTTAGTCCCAGGGGGCGAGGAGACCCAGTACTTC	CASSLVPGGEETQYF
.	TRBV4-2	TRBD2	TRBJ2-5	TGTGCCAGCAGCCAAGATTGGAATAGCGGGGCGCCTGGGACCCAGTACTTC	CASSQDWNSGAPGTQYF
.	TRBV20-1	.	TRBJ1-5	TGCAGTGCCGCCGACATAAGCAATCAGCCCCAGCATTTT	CSAADISNQPQHF
few	TRBV3-1	.	TRBJ2-5	TGTGCCAGCAGCCAAGAGCGAGGGGAGACCCAGTACTTC	CASSQERGETQYF
.	TRBV2	.	TRBJ2-6	TGTGCCAGCAGTGTAGGTACTGGGGCCAACGTCCTGACTTTC	CASSVGTGANVLTF
.	TRBV12-3/TRBV12-4	TRBD1	TRBJ2-3	TGTGCCAGCAGGATACAGGGGGCCAGCACAGATACGCAGTATTTT	CASRIQGASTDTQYF
few	TRBV20-1	TRBD2	TRBJ2-1	TGCAGTGCTAGGGCGGGGGTTCCCTCCTACAATGAGCAGTTCTTC	CSARAGVPSYNEQFF
.	TRBV24-1	.	TRBJ1-1	TGTGCCACCAGTGACCTAGGGACGGACCTTCTACCGAACACTGAAGCTTTCTTT	CATSDLGTDLLPNTEAFF
.	TRBV18	.	TRBJ2-1	TGTGCCAGCTCACCAAATGGACCGGGACTTTCAGGGAATGAGCAGTTCTTC	CASSPNGPGLSGNEQFF
.	TRBV6-5	.	TRBJ1-2	TGTGCCAGCAAGTCGGGACCCCGCTATGGCTACACCTTC	CASKSGPRYGYTF
few	TRBV7-9	.	TRBJ2-3	TGTGCCAGCAGCTTAGGGACACAGGGTGATACGCAGTATTTT	CASSLGTQGDTQYF
.	TRBV7-2	.	TRBJ1-4	TGTGCCAGCAGCGCCCAAGAAGCGGGGAAAGAAAAACTGTTTTTT	CASSAQEAGKEKLFF
few	TRBV5-1	TRBD2	TRBJ2-1	TGCGCCAGCAGCTTTAGCGGGGGGGATACTTGGTCCAATGAGCAGTTCTTC	CASSFSGGDTWSNEQFF
.	TRBV18	.	TRBJ2-5	TGTGCCAGCTCACCATCCGTGTCAGGGAATCAAGAGACCCAGTACTTC	CASSPSVSGNQETQYF
once	TRBV6-2/TRBV6-3	TRBD2	TRBJ2-7	TGTGCCAGCGCGAGGGCGGGGGGCCCCTACGAGCAGTACTTC	CASARAGGPYEQYF
few	TRBV29-1	.	TRBJ1-2	TGCAGCGTTGGGGTGACTGGGTACCCAGCTGGTGGCTACACCTTC	CSVGVTGYPAGGYTF
.	TRBV12-3/TRBV12-4	TRBD2	TRBJ2-5	TGTGCCAGCAGTTTCAGAAGCGGGGGGGCCCAAGAGACCCAGTACTTC	CASSFRSGGAQETQYF
.	TRBV3-1	TRBD2	TRBJ2-7	TGTGCCAGCAGCTCGTCCGGGACTAGCGGCCTCCCTTACGAGCAGTACTTC	CASSSSGTSGLPYEQYF
.	TRBV6-6	.	TRBJ1-5	TGTGCCAGCGGGTTTACAGGTAGCAATCAGCCCCAGCATTTT	CASGFTGSNQPQHF
.	TRBV4-1	.	TRBJ1-3	TGCGCCAGCAGCCAAGTCGCTGGGGGCTCTGGAAACACCATATATTTT	CASSQVAGGSGNTIYF
.	TRBV20-1	TRBD1	TRBJ2-5	TGCAGTGCTAGACCCCAGGGGGAAGAGACCCAGTACTTC	CSARPQGEETQYF
.	TRBV5-1	TRBD1	TRBJ2-2	TGCGCCAGCAGACAGACAGGGGCGAACACCGGGGAGCTGTTTTTT	CASRQTGANTGELFF
few	TRBV7-9	.	TRBJ2-1	TGTGCCAGCAGGTTAGGGTCAGGGGAGGGTGAGCAGTTCTTC	CASRLGSGEGEQFF
.	TRBV12-3/TRBV12-4	TRBD1	TRBJ2-5	TGTGCCAGCAGCCCCCCCACCGGGACAGAGCAGTACTTC	CASSPPTGTEQYF
.	TRBV5-1	TRBD1	TRBJ1-2	TGCGCCAGCAGCAATATACCGGGACAGGGAATAGATGGCTACACCTTC	CASSNIPGQGIDGYTF
.	TRBV6-6	TRBD2	TRBJ2-5	TGTGCCAGCAGTTACATCGGACTAGCGGGAGAGACCCAGTACTTC	CASSYIGLAGETQYF
.	TRBV7-2	TRBD2	TRBJ2-5	TGTGCCAGCAGCTTAGGCCCCCGGTTAGCGGGGGGAAAAGAGACCCAGTACTTC	CASSLGPRLAGGKETQYF
.	TRBV4-2	TRBD2	TRBJ2-1	TGTGCCAGCAGCCAAGCCGGGACTAGCGGGGGGAATGAGCAGTTCTTC	CASSQAGTSGGNEQFF
.	TRBV5-1	TRBD2	TRBJ2-1	TGCGCCAGCAGCCCGGGACTAGACAATGAGCAGTTCTTC	CASSPGLDNEQFF
once	TRBV7-9	TRBD2	TRBJ2-7	TGTGCCAGCAGCTTAGGAACTAGCGGGGTATCCTACGAGCAGTACTTC	CASSLGTSGVSYEQYF
many	TRBV10-3	.	TRBJ1-1	TGTGCCATCAGGGGGGACACTGGAAGAGGTGAAGCTTTCTTT	CAIRGDTGRGEAFF
.	TRBV27	.	TRBJ2-2	TGTGCCAGCAGCGCCGCCGGGACCGGGAACACCGGGGAGCTGTTTTTT	CASSAAGTGNTGELFF
.	TRBV4-2	.	TRBJ2-4	TGTGCCAGCAGCCAAGACATAAGGGCCGTAGGCATGGCCAAAAACATTCAGTACTTC	CASSQDIRAVGMAKNIQYF
.	TRBV7-2	.	TRBJ2-5	TGTGCCAGCAGCCTACGACGGAACCAAGAGACCCAGTACTTC	CASSLRRNQETQYF